The T cell receptor beta chain under discussion was sequenced for a study of OX40 agonist ivuxolimab in advanced cancers. Germline V lookup: CDR1 MNHNY, CDR2 SVGAGI (reference sequence). This CDR3 has 15 residues. The V gene lost 0 bases and the J gene lost 7 bases, with 13 bases spanning the gap. The repertoire was sequenced with immunoSEQ multiplex PCR; TCRdb's copy has only in-frame clones and lacks some. The repertoire holds some 98,000 clones, with approximately 93% as singletons. Notes on this clone: Its antigen remains unidentified.

The study, taken as a whole, reports: CD8+ T cells averaged more expanded clones than CD4+.

The V gene is TRBV6-6, the J gene TRBJ1-5, with D unclear. The receptor was isolated from an adult with an advanced solid tumor such as melanoma, head and neck, liver or kidney cancer. This sample comprised CD4+ or CD8+ T cells sorted from blood, obtained in a trial of the OX40 agonist ivuxolimab. The CDR3 DNA reads TGTGCCAGCAGTTACTCGAAGGGTAGGGTACAGCCCCAGCATTTT. It translates to CASSYSKGRVQPQHF.